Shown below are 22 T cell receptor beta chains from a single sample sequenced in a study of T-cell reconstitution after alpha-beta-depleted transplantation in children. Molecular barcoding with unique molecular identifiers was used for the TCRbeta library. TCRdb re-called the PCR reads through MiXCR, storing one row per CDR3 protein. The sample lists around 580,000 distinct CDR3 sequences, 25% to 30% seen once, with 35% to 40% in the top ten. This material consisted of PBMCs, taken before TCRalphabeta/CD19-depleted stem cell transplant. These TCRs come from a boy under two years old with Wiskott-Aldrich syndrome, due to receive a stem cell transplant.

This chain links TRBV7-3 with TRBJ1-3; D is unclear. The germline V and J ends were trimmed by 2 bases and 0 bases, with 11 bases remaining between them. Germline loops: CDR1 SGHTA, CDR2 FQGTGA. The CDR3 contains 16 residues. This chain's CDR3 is CASSLYPVTSGNTIYF. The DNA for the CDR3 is TGTGCCAGCAGCTTATATCCAGTTACCTCTGGAAACACCATATATTTT.

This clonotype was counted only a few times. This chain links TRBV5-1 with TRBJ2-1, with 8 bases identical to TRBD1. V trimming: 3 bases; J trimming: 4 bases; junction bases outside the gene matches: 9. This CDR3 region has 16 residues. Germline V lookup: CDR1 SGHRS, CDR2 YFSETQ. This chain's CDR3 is CASSSATGTGYNEQFF. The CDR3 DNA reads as TGCGCCAGCAGCTCGGCTACCGGGACAGGTTACAATGAGCAGTTCTTC.

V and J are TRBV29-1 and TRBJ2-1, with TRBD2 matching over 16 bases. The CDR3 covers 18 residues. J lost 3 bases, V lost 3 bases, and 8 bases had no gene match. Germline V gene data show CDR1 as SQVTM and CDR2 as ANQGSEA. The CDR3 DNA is TGCAGCGTTGAGGGGACTAGCGGGAGGGCCGAGCTCTACAATGAGCAGTTCTTC. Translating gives CSVEGTSGRAELYNEQFF.

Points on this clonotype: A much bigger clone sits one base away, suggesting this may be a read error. The CDR3 spells CAISEQGAIGELFF. The CDR3 DNA follows: TGTGCCATCAGTGAGCAGGGGGCCATCGGGGAGCTGTTTTTT. The chain carries TRBV10-3 and TRBJ2-2, with 8 bases matching TRBD1. The length of the CDR3 is 14 residues. Germline values: CDR1 ENHRY, CDR2 SYGVKD. V shed 2 bases, J shed 7 bases, and the junction held 3 bases outside the gene matches.

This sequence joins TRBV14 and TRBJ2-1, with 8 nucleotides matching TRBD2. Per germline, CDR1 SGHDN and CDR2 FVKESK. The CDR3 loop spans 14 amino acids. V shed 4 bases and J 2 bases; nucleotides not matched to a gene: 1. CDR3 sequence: CASSRSGAYNEQFF. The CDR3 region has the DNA TGTGCCAGCAGCCGTAGCGGGGCCTACAATGAGCAGTTCTTC.

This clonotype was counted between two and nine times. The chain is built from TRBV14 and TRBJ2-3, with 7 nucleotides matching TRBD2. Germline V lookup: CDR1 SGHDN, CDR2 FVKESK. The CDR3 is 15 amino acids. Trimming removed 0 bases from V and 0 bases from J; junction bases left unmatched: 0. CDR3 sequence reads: CASSQELASTDTQYF. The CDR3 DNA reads TGTGCCAGCAGCCAAGAACTAGCGAGCACAGATACGCAGTATTTT.

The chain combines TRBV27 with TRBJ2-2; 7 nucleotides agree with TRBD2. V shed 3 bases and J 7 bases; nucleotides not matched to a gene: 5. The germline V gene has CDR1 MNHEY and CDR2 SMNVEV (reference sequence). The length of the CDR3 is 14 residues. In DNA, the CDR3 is TGTGCCAGCAGTTTGGTACTAGCGTTCGGGGAGCTGTTTTTT. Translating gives CASSLVLAFGELFF.

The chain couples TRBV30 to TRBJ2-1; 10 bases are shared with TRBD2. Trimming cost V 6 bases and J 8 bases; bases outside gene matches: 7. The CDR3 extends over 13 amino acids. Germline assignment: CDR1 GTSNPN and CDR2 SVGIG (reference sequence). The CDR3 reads CACRTSGGHEQFF. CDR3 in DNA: TGTGCCTGCAGGACTAGCGGCGGGCATGAGCAGTTCTTC.

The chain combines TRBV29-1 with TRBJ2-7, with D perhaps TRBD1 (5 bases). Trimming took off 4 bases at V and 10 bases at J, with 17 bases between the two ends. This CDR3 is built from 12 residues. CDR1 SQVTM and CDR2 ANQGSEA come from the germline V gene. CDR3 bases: TGCAGCGTTGGAAGCAAGACAGCGTCACAGTACTTC. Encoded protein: CSVGSKTASQYF.

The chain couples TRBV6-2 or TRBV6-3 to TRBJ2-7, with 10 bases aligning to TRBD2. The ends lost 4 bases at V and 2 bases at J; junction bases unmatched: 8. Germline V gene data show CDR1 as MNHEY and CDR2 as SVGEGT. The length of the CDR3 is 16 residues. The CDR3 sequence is CASSSPGLARTYEQYF. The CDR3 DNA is TGTGCCAGCAGTTCACCGGGACTAGCGAGAACCTACGAGCAGTACTTC.

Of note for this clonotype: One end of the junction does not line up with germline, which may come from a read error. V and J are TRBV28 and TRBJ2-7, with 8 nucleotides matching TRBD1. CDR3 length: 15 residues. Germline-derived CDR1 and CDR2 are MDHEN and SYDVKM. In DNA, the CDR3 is TGTGCCAGCAGTACCAGGGGGCGATCCACCTACGAGCACTACTTC. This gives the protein CASSTRGRSTYEHYF.

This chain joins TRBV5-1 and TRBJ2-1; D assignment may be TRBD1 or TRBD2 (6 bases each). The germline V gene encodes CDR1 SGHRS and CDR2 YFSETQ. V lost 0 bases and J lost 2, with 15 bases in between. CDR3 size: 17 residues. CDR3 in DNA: TGCGCCAGCAGCTTGGGGGCGGGACATATCACCTACAATGAGCAGTTCTTC. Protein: CASSLGAGHITYNEQFF.

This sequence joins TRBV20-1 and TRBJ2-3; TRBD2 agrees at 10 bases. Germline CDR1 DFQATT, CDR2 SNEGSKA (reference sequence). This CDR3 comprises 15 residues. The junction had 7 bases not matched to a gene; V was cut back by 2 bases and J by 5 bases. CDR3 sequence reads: CSARRLAGAQDTQYF. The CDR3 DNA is TGCAGTGCTAGACGCCTAGCGGGAGCCCAAGATACGCAGTATTTT.

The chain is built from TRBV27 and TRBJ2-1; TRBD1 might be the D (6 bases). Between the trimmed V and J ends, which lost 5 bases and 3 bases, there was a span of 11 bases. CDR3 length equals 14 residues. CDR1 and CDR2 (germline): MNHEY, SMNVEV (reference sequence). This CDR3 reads CASSRRQDYNEQFF. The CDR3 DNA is TGTGCCAGCAGTCGGAGACAGGACTACAATGAGCAGTTCTTC.

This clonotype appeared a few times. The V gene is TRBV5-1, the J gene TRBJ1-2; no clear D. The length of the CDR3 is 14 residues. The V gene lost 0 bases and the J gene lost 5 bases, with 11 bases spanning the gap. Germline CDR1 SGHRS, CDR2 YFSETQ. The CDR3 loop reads CASSLAGSGYGYTF. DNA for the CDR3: TGCGCCAGCAGCTTGGCCGGGAGCGGATATGGCTACACCTTC.

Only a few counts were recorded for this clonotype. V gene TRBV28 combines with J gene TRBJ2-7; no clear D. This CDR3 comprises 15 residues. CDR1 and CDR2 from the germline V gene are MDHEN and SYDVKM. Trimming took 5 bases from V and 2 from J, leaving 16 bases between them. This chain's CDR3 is CASSPAMAGAYEQYF. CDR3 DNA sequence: TGTGCCAGCAGTCCCGCGATGGCCGGCGCCTACGAGCAGTACTTC.

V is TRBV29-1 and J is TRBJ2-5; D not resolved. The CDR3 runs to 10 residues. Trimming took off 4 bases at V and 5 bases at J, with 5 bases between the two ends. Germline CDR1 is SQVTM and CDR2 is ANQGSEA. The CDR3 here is CSVVWETQYF. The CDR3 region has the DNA TGCAGCGTTGTATGGGAGACCCAGTACTTC.

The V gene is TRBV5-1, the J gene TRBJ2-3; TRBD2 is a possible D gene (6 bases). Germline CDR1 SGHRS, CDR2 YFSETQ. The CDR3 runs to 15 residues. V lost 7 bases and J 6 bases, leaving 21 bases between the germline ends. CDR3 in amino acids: CASDAGKHTGDTQYF. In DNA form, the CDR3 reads TGCGCCAGCGACGCGGGAAAACACACGGGGGATACGCAGTATTTT.

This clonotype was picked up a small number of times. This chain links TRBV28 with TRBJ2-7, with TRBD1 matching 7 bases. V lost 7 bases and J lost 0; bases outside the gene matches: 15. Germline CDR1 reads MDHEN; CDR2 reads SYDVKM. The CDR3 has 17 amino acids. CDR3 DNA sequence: TGTGCCAGCACACAATATCGGGGACAGCTTTACTCCTACGAGCAGTACTTC. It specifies CASTQYRGQLYSYEQYF.

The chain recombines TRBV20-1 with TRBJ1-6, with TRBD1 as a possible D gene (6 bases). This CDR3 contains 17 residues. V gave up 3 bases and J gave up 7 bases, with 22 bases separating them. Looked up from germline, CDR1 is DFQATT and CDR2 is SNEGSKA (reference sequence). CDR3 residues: CSASVTGGVSRNSPLHF. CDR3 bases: TGCAGTGCTAGTGTGACAGGTGGGGTCTCGCGGAATTCACCCCTCCACTTT.

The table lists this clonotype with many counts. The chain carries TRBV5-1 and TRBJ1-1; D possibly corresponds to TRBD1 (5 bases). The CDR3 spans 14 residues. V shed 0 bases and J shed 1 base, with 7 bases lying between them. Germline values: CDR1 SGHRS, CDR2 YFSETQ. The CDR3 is CASSLDRSNTEAFF. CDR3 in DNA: TGCGCCAGCAGCTTGGACAGGTCGAACACTGAAGCTTTCTTT.

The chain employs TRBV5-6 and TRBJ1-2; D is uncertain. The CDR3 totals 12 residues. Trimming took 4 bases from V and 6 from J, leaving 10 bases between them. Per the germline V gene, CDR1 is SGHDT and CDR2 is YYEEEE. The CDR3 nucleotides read TGTGCCAGCAGCGTAAGGGTAAATGGCTACACCTTC. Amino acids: CASSVRVNGYTF. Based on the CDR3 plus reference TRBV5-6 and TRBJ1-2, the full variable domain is DAGVTQSPTHLIKTRGQQVTLRCSPKSGHDTVSWYQQALGQGPQFIFQYYEEEERQRGNFPDRFSGHQFPNYSSELNVNALLLGDSALYLCASSVRVNGYTFGSGTRLTVV.